Sequencing of this TCR beta chain was carried out in a study of PD-L1 blockade in urothelial cancer. Looking at the study overall: The researchers analyzed blood 3 weeks (second dose) and 6 weeks after treatment start.

V gave up 0 bases and J gave up 5 bases; unmatched junction bases: 3. CDR3 length: 15 residues. Germline V gene lookup returns CDR1 LGHNA and CDR2 YSLEER. Synthetic TCR analog templates were spiked into all PCRs individually. Profiled with immunoSEQ multiplex PCR; TCRdb holds only in-frame clones, not every one. The sample yields tens of thousands of clones, around 87% seen once. This receptor was identified in a man in his forties or fifties with urothelial cancer. Sequencing was performed on PBMCs, taken around atezolizumab (anti-PD-L1) treatment. The chain has TRBV4-3 and TRBJ1-5, with TRBD1 identical over 8 bases. CDR3 residues: CASSQETGVHQPQHF. CDR3 nucleotides: TGCGCCAGCAGCCAAGAGACAGGGGTGCATCAGCCCCAGCATTTT.